Sequencing of this TCR beta chain was carried out in a study of blood T cell repertoires in COVID-19 (dated by TCRdb to the early 2020s). Some background on the complete study: Collaborator samples came from the United States, Italy and Spain and covered acute and convalescent phases of COVID-19. The prospective study material was composed of cDNA or gDNA derived from T cells, B-cell-depleted T cells, or PBMCs. The dataset comprised deeply sampled blood TCRbeta repertoires from subjects exposed to, actively infected with, or recovered from COVID-19. A freely available public database, intended as a resource for researchers studying the immune response to SARS-CoV-2, is where the repertoires were released. The samples were drawn from two sources: the first 160 participants of the ongoing ImmuneRACE study, and 1,254 subjects contributed by 6 global collaborators. The sample metadata nearly always contained a de-identified subject ID, COVID-19 status, age in years and sex. Where available, HLA class I and class II types were obtained from metadata supplied by the sample provider rather than from assay-based typing. What the study reported, not specific to this receptor: How much clinical and demographic metadata was included differed by source and by participant, and the metadata was provided uncurated.

As concerns this clone: Its specific antigen is unknown. Qualities for individual bases were not recorded, and no much larger clone is one base off.

At one collaborating source in Seattle, patients were enrolled during active infection and were followed longitudinally through the course of disease. Whole blood was collected in K2EDTA tubes by collaborating institutions according to the institutions' own protocols. For TCRbeta analysis, collaborators shipped samples as frozen whole blood, isolated PBMCs, or DNA extracted from either of those sample types. The germline V gene encodes CDR1 MDHEN and CDR2 SYDVKM. The trim is 5 bases for V and 4 bases for J, with a gap of 12 bases between the germline ends. Spanning cysteine to phenylalanine, the CDR3 consists of 14 amino acids. The DNA shown is the 42-base CDR3, in frame from base 1. TCRbeta CDR3 regions were amplified from genomic DNA by means of the immunoSEQ Assay, a bias-controlled multiplex PCR. The authors processed their data as follows. Nucleated cell counts per sample were estimated from amplification of reference gene primers within the assay. Sequence reads were collapsed and filtered to measure the absolute abundance of every unique TCRbeta CDR3 rearrangement. Productive Simpson clonality was computed per sample as the square root of Simpson's diversity index over productive rearrangements. TCRdb limited this immuneACCESS table to in-frame rearrangements with V and J called. A share of clones is missing; checked studies link under half to unresolved V genes, and the rest is unexplained. That table is the source of V, J and clone size, and D and trimming were worked out from the DNA. The sample yields 310,000 or so clones; 90% to 95% were counted once. The top ten constitute 2% to 2.5% of the sample.

Material: peripheral blood. This clonotype was sampled from a woman aged 30 to 39 with COVID-19, enrolled during active disease. The rearrangement joined TRBV28 to TRBJ1-5, with TRBD1 as a weak D call on 5 bases. The sequence in DNA is TGTGCCAGCAGTACAGGACAAGGAAATCAGCCCCAGCATTTT. This is translated as CASSTGQGNQPQHF.